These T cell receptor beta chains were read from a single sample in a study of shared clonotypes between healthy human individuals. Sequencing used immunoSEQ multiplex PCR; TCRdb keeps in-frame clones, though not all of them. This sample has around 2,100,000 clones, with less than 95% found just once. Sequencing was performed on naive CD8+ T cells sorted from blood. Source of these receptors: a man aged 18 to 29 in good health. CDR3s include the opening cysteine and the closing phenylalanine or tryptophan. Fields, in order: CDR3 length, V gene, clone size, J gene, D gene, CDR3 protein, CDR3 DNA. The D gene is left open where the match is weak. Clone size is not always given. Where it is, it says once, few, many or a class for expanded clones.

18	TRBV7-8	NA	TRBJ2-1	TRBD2	CASSLGGEGRSSYNEQFF	TGTGCCAGCAGCTTAGGGGGGGAGGGGCGCAGCTCCTACAATGAGCAGTTCTTC
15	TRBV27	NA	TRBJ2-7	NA	CTSSLGPGYSYEQYF	TGTACCAGCAGTTTAGGTCCTGGCTACTCCTACGAGCAGTACTTC
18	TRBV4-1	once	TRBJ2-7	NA	CASSQDQGRSGLSYEQYF	TGCGCCAGCAGCCAAGATCAGGGTAGGTCAGGTCTCTCCTACGAGCAGTACTTC
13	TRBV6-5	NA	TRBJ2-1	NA	CASSYARNNEQFF	TGTGCCAGCAGTTACGCGAGGAACAATGAGCAGTTCTTC
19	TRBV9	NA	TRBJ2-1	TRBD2	CASSASSGMTSGANNEQFF	TGTGCCAGCAGCGCGAGCAGCGGGATGACTAGCGGAGCTAACAATGAGCAGTTCTTC
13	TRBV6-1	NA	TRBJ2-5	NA	CASSGGTVETQYF	TGTGCCAGCAGTGGGGGGACGGTGGAGACCCAGTACTTC
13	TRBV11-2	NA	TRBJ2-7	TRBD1	CASSLPGGSEQYF	TGTGCCAGCAGCCTCCCAGGGGGCAGCGAGCAGTACTTC
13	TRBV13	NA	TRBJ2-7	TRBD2	CASTPTSENEQYF	TGTGCCAGCACCCCGACTAGCGAAAACGAGCAGTACTTC
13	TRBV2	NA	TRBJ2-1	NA	CATQWAKTQGQFF	TGTGCCACGCAATGGGCGAAAACCCAGGGGCAGTTCTTC
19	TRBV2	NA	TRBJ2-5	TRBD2	CASTSSPGLAGLYQETQYF	TGTGCCAGCACATCCTCACCGGGACTAGCGGGGTTGTACCAAGAGACCCAGTACTTC
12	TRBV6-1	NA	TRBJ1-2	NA	CASSDGGDGYTF	TGTGCCAGCAGTGACGGAGGGGATGGCTACACCTTC
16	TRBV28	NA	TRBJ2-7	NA	CASSGGPENPTYEQYF	TGTGCCAGCAGTGGGGGGCCGGAGAACCCCACCTACGAGCAGTACTTC
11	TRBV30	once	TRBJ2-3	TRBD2	CAWSTSETQYF	TGTGCCTGGAGTACTAGCGAGACGCAGTATTTT
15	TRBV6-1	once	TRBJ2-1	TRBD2	CASSGGLADYNEQFF	TGTGCCAGCAGTGGGGGACTAGCGGACTACAATGAGCAGTTCTTC
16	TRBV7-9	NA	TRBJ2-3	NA	CASSLNAYISTDTQYF	TGTGCCAGCAGCTTAAACGCATACATCAGCACAGATACGCAGTATTTT
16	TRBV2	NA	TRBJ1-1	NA	CASSGYIGTAFIEAFF	TGTGCCAGCAGTGGGTACATAGGAACAGCTTTTATCGAAGCTTTCTTT
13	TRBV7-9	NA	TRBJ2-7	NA	CASSLRGPYEQYF	TGTGCCAGCAGCTTACGGGGGCCCTACGAGCAGTACTTC
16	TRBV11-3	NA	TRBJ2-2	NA	CASSLIAGPNTGELFF	TGTGCCAGCAGCTTAATCGCCGGGCCAAACACCGGGGAGCTGTTTTTT
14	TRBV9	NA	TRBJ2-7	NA	CASSVGGSVYEQYF	TGTGCCAGCAGCGTAGGGGGTAGCGTCTACGAGCAGTACTTC
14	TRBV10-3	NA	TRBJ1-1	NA	CAISESIPNTEAFF	TGTGCCATCAGTGAGTCCATTCCGAACACTGAAGCTTTCTTT
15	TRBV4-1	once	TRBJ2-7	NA	CASSQGAGEVYEQYF	TGCGCCAGCAGCCAGGGCGCAGGGGAGGTCTACGAGCAGTACTTC
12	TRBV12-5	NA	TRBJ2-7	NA	CASASGAYEQYF	TGTGCTAGTGCCAGCGGCGCCTACGAGCAGTACTTC
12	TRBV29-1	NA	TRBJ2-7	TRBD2	CSVVIGGVEQYF	TGCAGCGTTGTAATTGGGGGGGTAGAGCAGTACTTC
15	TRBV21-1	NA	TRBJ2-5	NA	CASSKEGKGQETQYF	TGTGCCAGCAGCAAAGAAGGGAAGGGACAAGAGACCCAGTACTTC
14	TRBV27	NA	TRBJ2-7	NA	CASSVDPVGYEQYF	TGTGCCAGCAGTGTCGACCCGGTCGGCTACGAGCAGTACTTC
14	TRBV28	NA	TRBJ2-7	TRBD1	CASSWTGVTYEQYF	TGTGCCAGCAGTTGGACAGGGGTTACCTACGAGCAGTACTTC
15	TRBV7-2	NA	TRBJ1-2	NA	CASSFDGGIVYGYTF	TGTGCCAGCAGCTTCGATGGGGGGATCGTCTATGGCTACACCTTC
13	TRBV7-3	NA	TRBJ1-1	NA	CASSLGQNTEAFF	TGTGCCAGCAGCTTAGGCCAGAACACTGAAGCTTTCTTT
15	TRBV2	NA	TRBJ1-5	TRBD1	CASTPGTGGHQPQHF	TGTGCCAGCACCCCCGGGACAGGGGGCCATCAGCCCCAGCATTTT
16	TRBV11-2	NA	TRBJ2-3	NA	CASSLGDTLSTDTQYF	TGTGCCAGCAGCTTAGGGGACACTTTGAGCACAGATACGCAGTATTTT
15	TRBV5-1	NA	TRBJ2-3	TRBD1	CASSFSTGIGDTQYF	TGCGCCAGCAGCTTTTCGACAGGGATAGGAGATACGCAGTATTTT
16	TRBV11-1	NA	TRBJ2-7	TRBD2	CASSPTLSGGAYEQYF	TGTGCCAGCAGCCCGACATTGAGCGGGGGCGCATACGAGCAGTACTTC
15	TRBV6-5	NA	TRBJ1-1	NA	CASSYSGVESTEAFF	TGTGCCAGCAGTTACTCGGGGGTGGAGAGCACTGAAGCTTTCTTT
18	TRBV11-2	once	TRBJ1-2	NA	CASSLDRWGRASNYGYTF	TGTGCCAGCAGCTTAGATCGGTGGGGGCGAGCCTCTAACTATGGCTACACCTTC
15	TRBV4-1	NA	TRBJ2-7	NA	CASSQGQFGYYEQYF	TGCGCCAGCAGCCAAGGGCAGTTCGGCTACTACGAGCAGTACTTC
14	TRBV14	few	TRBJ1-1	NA	CASSPSLGFTEAFF	TGTGCCAGCAGCCCATCGCTAGGGTTCACTGAAGCTTTCTTT
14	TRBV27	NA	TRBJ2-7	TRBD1	CASSLLGTVYEQYF	TGTGCCAGCAGTTTATTGGGGACAGTTTACGAGCAGTACTTC
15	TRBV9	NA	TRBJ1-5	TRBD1	CASSAGTGINQPQHF	TGTGCCAGCAGCGCGGGGACAGGAATCAATCAGCCCCAGCATTTT
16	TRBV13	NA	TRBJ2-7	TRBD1	CASSPKGQGFFSEQYF	TGTGCCAGCAGCCCCAAGGGACAGGGGTTCTTTAGCGAGCAGTACTTC
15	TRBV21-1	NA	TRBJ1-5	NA	CASTGEQGRRQPQHF	TGTGCCAGCACCGGGGAACAGGGGCGTCGTCAGCCCCAGCATTTT
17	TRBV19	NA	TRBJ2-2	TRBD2	CASSIGGLAARTGELFF	TGTGCCAGTAGTATAGGAGGGCTAGCGGCACGCACCGGGGAGCTGTTTTTT
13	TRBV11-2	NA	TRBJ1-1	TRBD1	CASSLGQGSEAFF	TGTGCCAGCAGCCTTGGACAGGGGTCTGAAGCTTTCTTT
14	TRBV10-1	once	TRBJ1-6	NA	CASSDSTPFSPLHF	TGCGCCAGCAGTGATTCGACCCCTTTTTCACCCCTCCACTTT
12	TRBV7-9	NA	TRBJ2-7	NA	CASSLGLLEQYF	TGTGCCAGCAGCTTAGGGCTGCTAGAGCAGTACTTC
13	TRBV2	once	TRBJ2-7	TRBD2	CASSASGGAEQYF	TGTGCCAGCAGTGCTAGCGGGGGGGCCGAGCAGTACTTC
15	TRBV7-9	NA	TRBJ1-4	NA	CASSSWEEANEKLFF	TGTGCCAGCAGCTCCTGGGAGGAGGCTAATGAAAAACTGTTTTTT
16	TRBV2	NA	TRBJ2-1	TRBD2	CASSDGGGRAFSEQFF	TGTGCCAGCAGTGACGGCGGGGGGAGGGCCTTCAGTGAGCAGTTCTTC
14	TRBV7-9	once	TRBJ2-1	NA	CASSSDGTYNEQFF	TGTGCCAGCAGTTCCGACGGGACCTACAATGAGCAGTTCTTC
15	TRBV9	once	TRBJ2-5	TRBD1	CASSDRTGGNETQYF	TGTGCCAGCAGCGATCGGACAGGGGGAAACGAGACCCAGTACTTC
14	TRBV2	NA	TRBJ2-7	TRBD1	CASSGAGGAYEQYF	TGTGCCAGCAGTGGGGCAGGGGGCGCGTACGAGCAGTACTTC
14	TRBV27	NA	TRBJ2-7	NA	CASSFRPLGGEQYF	TGTGCCAGCAGTTTCCGGCCCCTAGGAGGCGAGCAGTACTTC
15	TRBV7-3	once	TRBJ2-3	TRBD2	CASSSEGTTGDTQYF	TGTGCCAGCAGCTCTGAGGGGACTACGGGAGATACGCAGTATTTT